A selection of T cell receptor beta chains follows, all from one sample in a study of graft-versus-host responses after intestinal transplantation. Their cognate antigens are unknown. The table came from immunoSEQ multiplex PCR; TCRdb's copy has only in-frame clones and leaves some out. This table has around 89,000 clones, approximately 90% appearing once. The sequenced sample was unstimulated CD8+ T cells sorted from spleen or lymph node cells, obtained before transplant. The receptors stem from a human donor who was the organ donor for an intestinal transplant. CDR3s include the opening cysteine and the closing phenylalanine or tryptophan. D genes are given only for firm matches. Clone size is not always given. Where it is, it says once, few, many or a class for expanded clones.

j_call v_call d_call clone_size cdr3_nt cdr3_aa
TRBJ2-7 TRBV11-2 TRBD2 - TGTGCCAGCAGCTTACCTAGCGGGGCCTACGAGCAGTACTTC CASSLPSGAYEQYF
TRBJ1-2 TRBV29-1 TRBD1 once TGCAGCGTTGATCCCGGGACAGGGCCCGACTATGGCTACACCTTC CSVDPGTGPDYGYTF
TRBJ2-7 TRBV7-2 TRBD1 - TGTGCCAGCAGTAGGGTCGGGGTCAGGGGGCTTGGGGAGCAGTACTTC CASSRVGVRGLGEQYF
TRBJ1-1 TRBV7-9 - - TGTGCCAGCACCCCAGACGGGGTCTTGAACACTGAAGCTTTCTTT CASTPDGVLNTEAFF
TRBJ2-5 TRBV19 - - TGTGCCAGTACCTCCGGGACTGAAGAAGAGACCCAGTACTTC CASTSGTEEETQYF
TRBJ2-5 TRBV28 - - TGTGCCAGCAGATACAGGTCGGTCAATAGCCAAGAGACCCAGTACTTC CASRYRSVNSQETQYF
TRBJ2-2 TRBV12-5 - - TGTGCTAGTGGTCTAGAAACCGGGGAGCTGTTTTTT CASGLETGELFF
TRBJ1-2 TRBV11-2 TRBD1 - TGTGCCAGCATTACCGACAGGGGGCGCCCCTCCTTC CASITDRGRPSF
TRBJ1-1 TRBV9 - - TGTGCCAGCAGCGTAGTTCAGGGGTCGGGGAAAGTTGAAGCTTTCTTT CASSVVQGSGKVEAFF
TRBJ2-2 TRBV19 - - TGTGCCAGTAGTACCGGACAGTCCGGGGAGCTGTTTTTT CASSTGQSGELFF
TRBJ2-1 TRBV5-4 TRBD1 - TGTGCCAGCAGCTCGTCGAGGACAGGGCGGAATGAGCAGTTCTTC CASSSSRTGRNEQFF
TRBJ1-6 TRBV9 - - TGTGCCAGCAGCGTAGGGGAGACGGGGAGTTCACCCCTCCACTTT CASSVGETGSSPLHF
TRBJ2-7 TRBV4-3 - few TGCGCCAGCAGCCAAGATCTCGCCTACGAGCAGTACTTC CASSQDLAYEQYF
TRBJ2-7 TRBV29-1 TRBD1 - TGCAGCGCAACCGGGACAGGGGACTACGAGCAGTACTTC CSATGTGDYEQYF
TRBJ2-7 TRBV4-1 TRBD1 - TGCGCCAGCAGCCGCTCCGGGACAGGGGTTAGCGACGAGCAGTACTTC CASSRSGTGVSDEQYF
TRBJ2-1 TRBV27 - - TGTGCCAGCAGTTTTTCCGCGGGCTCCTACAATGAGCAGTTCTTC CASSFSAGSYNEQFF
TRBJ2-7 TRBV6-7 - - TGTGCCAGCAGTTATATGACTCTAGGATACGAGCAGTACTTC CASSYMTLGYEQYF
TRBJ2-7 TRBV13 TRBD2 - TGTGCCAGCAGCTCGATAGGTGGCGGGGGGGCCTTCGACGAGCAGTACTTC CASSSIGGGGAFDEQYF
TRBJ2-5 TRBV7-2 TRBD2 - TGTGCCAGCCGAGCGGGGGGAGAAGAGACCCAGTACTTC CASRAGGEETQYF
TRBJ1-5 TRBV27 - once TGTGCCAGCAGTTATAGTTTCAATCAGCCCCAGCATTTT CASSYSFNQPQHF
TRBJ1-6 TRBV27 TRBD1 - TGTGCCAGCAGTTTGATTTGGACAGGAAATTCACCCCTCCACTTT CASSLIWTGNSPLHF
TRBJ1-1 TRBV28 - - TGTGCCAGCAGTTGGCCCCACGGGGGCACTGAAGCTTTCTTT CASSWPHGGTEAFF
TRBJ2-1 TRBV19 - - TGTGCCAGTAGCGTCTACAATGAGCAGTTCTTC CASSVYNEQFF
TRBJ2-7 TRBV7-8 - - TGTGCCAGCAGCTTAGCGCTAAGCGGGACAGGACCCGAGCAGTACTTC CASSLALSGTGPEQYF
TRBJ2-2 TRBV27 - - TGTGCCAGCACCTTCGGAGTACCCACCGGGGAGCTGTTTTTT CASTFGVPTGELFF
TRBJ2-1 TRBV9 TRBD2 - TGTGCCAGCAGCGCCGGGACTAGCGGTTTGGATGAGCAGTTCTTC CASSAGTSGLDEQFF
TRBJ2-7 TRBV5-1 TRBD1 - TGCGCCAGCAGCCCCACAGGGGACTACGAGCAGTACTTC CASSPTGDYEQYF
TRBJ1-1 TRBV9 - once TGTGCCAGCAGCGCCGGGTTGAACACTGAAGCTTTCTTT CASSAGLNTEAFF
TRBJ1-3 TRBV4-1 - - TGCGCCAGCAGCCAAGGGGTCTTCTGGACAGAGTTGGGCACCATATATTTT CASSQGVFWTELGTIYF
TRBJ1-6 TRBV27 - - TGTGCCAGCACACTAGGCTCCTATAATTCACCCCTCCACTTT CASTLGSYNSPLHF
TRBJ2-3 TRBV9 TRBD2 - TGTGCCAGCAGCGCGTGGGGGGGTCCGGCAGATACGCAGTATTTT CASSAWGGPADTQYF
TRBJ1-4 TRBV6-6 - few TGTGCCAGCAGTCAAGGGGATCTTAATGAAAAACTGTTTTTT CASSQGDLNEKLFF
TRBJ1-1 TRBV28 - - TGTGCCAGCAGTTTTCGTCGCAGGGGCTGGTCTGAAGCTTTCTTT CASSFRRRGWSEAFF
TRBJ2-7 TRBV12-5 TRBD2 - TGTGCTAGTGCCTCGACTAGCGGGACAATCTACGAGCAGTACTTC CASASTSGTIYEQYF
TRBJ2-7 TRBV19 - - TGTGCCAGTAGTCCGTCGGGGAACTACGAGCAGTACTTC CASSPSGNYEQYF
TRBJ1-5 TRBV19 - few TGTGCCAGTAGTTGGACAGTCAATCAGCCCCAGCATTTT CASSWTVNQPQHF
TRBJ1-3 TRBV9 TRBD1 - TGTGCCAGTACCGGGACAGGGGGCTCGGAGGGAAACACCATATATTTT CASTGTGGSEGNTIYF
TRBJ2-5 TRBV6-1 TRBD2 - TGTGCCAGCAGTGAAGCGCCTAGCGGGGGTACCGGGGAGACCCAGTACTTC CASSEAPSGGTGETQYF
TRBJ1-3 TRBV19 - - TGTGCCAGTCAGACAAGCTCCTACTCTGGAAACACCATATATTTT CASQTSSYSGNTIYF
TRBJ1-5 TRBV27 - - TGTGCCAGCAGTTTATGTATGGGGCGTCATTGCAATCAGCCCCAGCATTTT CASSLCMGRHCNQPQHF
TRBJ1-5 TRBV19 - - TGTGCCAGTAGTGATTGGGGGGGACTTAATCAGCCCCAGCATTTT CASSDWGGLNQPQHF
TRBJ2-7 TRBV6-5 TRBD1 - TGTGCCACCCAACCGGGACAGGAAGGCGAGCAGTACTTC CATQPGQEGEQYF
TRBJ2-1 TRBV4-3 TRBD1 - TGCGCCAGCAGCCACGGGGACAGTAAGGTGGAGCAGTTCTTC CASSHGDSKVEQFF
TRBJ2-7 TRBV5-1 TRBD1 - TGCGCCAGCAGCCCGACTGGGACAGAAGCCTTCTACGAGCAGTACTTC CASSPTGTEAFYEQYF
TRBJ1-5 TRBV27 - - TGTGCCAGCACCACAGGCAGACAGCCCCAGCATTTT CASTTGRQPQHF
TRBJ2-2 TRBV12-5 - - TGTGCTAGTGGTTCCTGGGGGCAGGGTGATCCTAACACCGGGGAGCTGTTTTTT CASGSWGQGDPNTGELFF
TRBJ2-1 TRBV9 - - TGTGCCAGCAGCTTATACTCGGATGAGCAGTTCTTC CASSLYSDEQFF
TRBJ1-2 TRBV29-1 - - TGCAGCGTTCCACACGGGGGGCGCGGGTACACCTTC CSVPHGGRGYTF